This is a list of T cell receptor beta chains from one sample in a study of tumor-infiltrating lymphocytes in primary liver carcinoma. TCRdb reanalysed the multiplex PCR reads using MiXCR and keeps one entry per CDR3 protein. The sample lists 90,000 to 140,000 distinct CDR3 sequences, about four fifths occurring once. The sample consisted of liver tumor tissue from sampling region 3. Receptors were obtained from a man between 40 and 49 years old with primary liver carcinoma and hepatitis B virus infection. CDR3s include the opening cysteine and the closing phenylalanine or tryptophan. D genes are given only for firm matches. Clone size appears in some rows only: once, few, many, or a class for an expanded clone.

v_call: TRBV5-1
clone_size: -
j_call: TRBJ2-3
d_call: TRBD1
cdr3_nt: TGCGTCAGTAACGGACAGGGAGTACCAGATACGCAGTATTTT
cdr3_aa: CVSNGQGVPDTQYF

v_call: TRBV6-1
clone_size: -
j_call: TRBJ2-3
d_call: -
cdr3_nt: TGTGCCAGCAGTGAGAAAAATGGGGATGCGCAGTATTTT
cdr3_aa: CASSEKNGDAQYF

v_call: TRBV11-2
clone_size: -
j_call: TRBJ1-2
d_call: -
cdr3_nt: TGTGCCAGCAGCTTATTTGGTTACCATGTCTACACCTTC
cdr3_aa: CASSLFGYHVYTF

v_call: TRBV6-5
clone_size: -
j_call: TRBJ1-6
d_call: -
cdr3_nt: TGTGCAAGCAGCCCTATGCCGAATTCACCCCTCTACTTT
cdr3_aa: CASSPMPNSPLYF

v_call: TRBV29-1
clone_size: -
j_call: TRBJ2-1
d_call: TRBD2
cdr3_nt: TGCAGAAACTTCCTCGGACTAGTGGGAGGGTGGAGCAATGAGCAGTTCTTC
cdr3_aa: CRNFLGLVGGWSNEQFF

v_call: TRBV28
clone_size: -
j_call: TRBJ1-1
d_call: -
cdr3_nt: TGTGCAAGCACCCTTCATACTGAAGCTTTCTTT
cdr3_aa: CASTLHTEAFF

v_call: TRBV6-1
clone_size: -
j_call: TRBJ2-7
d_call: -
cdr3_nt: TGTACTAGCAGTGAGAACGGGGACTACGAGCAGTACTTC
cdr3_aa: CTSSENGDYEQYF

v_call: TRBV6-1
clone_size: -
j_call: TRBJ2-1
d_call: -
cdr3_nt: TGTACCAGCAGTAAAGCATGGGATGAGCAGTTCTTC
cdr3_aa: CTSSKAWDEQFF

v_call: TRBV29-1
clone_size: -
j_call: TRBJ2-2
d_call: -
cdr3_nt: TGCAGCGCCTGGGGGGGGGGGCGCGGCGGGGAGCTGTTTTTC
cdr3_aa: CSAWGGGRGGELFF

v_call: TRBV4-1
clone_size: many
j_call: TRBJ2-1
d_call: -
cdr3_nt: TGCGCCAGCAGCCAAGATGGAATATCCTACAATGAGCAGTTCTTC
cdr3_aa: CASSQDGISYNEQFF

v_call: TRBV5-6
clone_size: -
j_call: TRBJ2-1
d_call: -
cdr3_nt: TGTGCTAACAGCTTGGTTTCGGGAGCTGGGGCCAATGAGCAGTTCTTC
cdr3_aa: CANSLVSGAGANEQFF

v_call: TRBV5-4
clone_size: -
j_call: TRBJ2-7
d_call: TRBD2
cdr3_nt: TGTGCCAGCAGCGAGACTAGCGGAGGTCGAGGGGCCGAGCAGTATTTC
cdr3_aa: CASSETSGGRGAEQYF

v_call: TRBV6-5
clone_size: -
j_call: TRBJ2-7
d_call: TRBD2
cdr3_nt: TGTGTCAGCATGAGACTAGCGGGATGTGGCGAGCAGTACTTC
cdr3_aa: CVSMRLAGCGEQYF

v_call: TRBV4-1
clone_size: -
j_call: TRBJ2-1
d_call: TRBD2
cdr3_nt: TGCGTCAGCAGCCAAGATCTAGCGGGAGGGGTGAATGAGCAGCTCTTC
cdr3_aa: CVSSQDLAGGVNEQLF

v_call: TRBV5-1
clone_size: -
j_call: TRBJ2-5
d_call: -
cdr3_nt: TGCGCCAGCAGCTTGGGGACAGAGGCCGGAGAGACCCAGTACTTC
cdr3_aa: CASSLGTEAGETQYF

v_call: TRBV5-1
clone_size: -
j_call: TRBJ2-6
d_call: -
cdr3_nt: TGCGCCAGCAGCTTGGGACAGAAAGCTGGGGTCAACGTCCTGAGTTTC
cdr3_aa: CASSLGQKAGVNVLSF

v_call: TRBV29-1
clone_size: -
j_call: TRBJ2-3
d_call: -
cdr3_nt: TGCAGCGGACGGACTAACGGGAGTTGGAAAGATACGCAGTACTTT
cdr3_aa: CSGRTNGSWKDTQYF

v_call: TRBV12-3/TRBV12-4
clone_size: -
j_call: TRBJ2-1
d_call: TRBD2
cdr3_nt: TGTACCAGCAGCCTTCTAGGGAGCGGGAGGGGAAATGAACAGTTCTTC
cdr3_aa: CTSSLLGSGRGNEQFF

v_call: TRBV12-3/TRBV12-4
clone_size: -
j_call: TRBJ2-5
d_call: TRBD1
cdr3_nt: TGTGTCAGCACCCCCGGCCAGGGGGTCCAGTACTTC
cdr3_aa: CVSTPGQGVQYF

v_call: TRBV12-3/TRBV12-4
clone_size: -
j_call: TRBJ1-1
d_call: -
cdr3_nt: TGTGCCAGCAGCAGCGTTGAAGGGACTGAAGCTTTCTTT
cdr3_aa: CASSSVEGTEAFF

v_call: TRBV12-3/TRBV12-4
clone_size: -
j_call: TRBJ2-4
d_call: -
cdr3_nt: TGTGCCAGCAGTTTCCGAGGTCTGGGGGCCAAAGACATTCCGTACTTC
cdr3_aa: CASSFRGLGAKDIPYF

v_call: TRBV5-6
clone_size: -
j_call: TRBJ2-1
d_call: -
cdr3_nt: TGTGCCAGCAGCCTGGTAAGGGAAATTAGGGACGAGATTAATGAGCAGTTCTTC
cdr3_aa: CASSLVREIRDEINEQFF

v_call: TRBV28
clone_size: once
j_call: TRBJ2-7
d_call: TRBD2
cdr3_nt: TGTGCCAGCAGTATATTCGGACTAGCGGGGTTGTACGAGCACTACTTC
cdr3_aa: CASSIFGLAGLYEHYF

v_call: TRBV29-1
clone_size: -
j_call: TRBJ2-1
d_call: -
cdr3_nt: TGCAGTGTTGGTGGGCACAATGAGCAGTTATTC
cdr3_aa: CSVGGHNEQLF

v_call: TRBV7-3
clone_size: -
j_call: TRBJ2-2
d_call: -
cdr3_nt: TGTGCCAGTAGCTACTCCACCGGGAAGCTGTTTTTT
cdr3_aa: CASSYSTGKLFF

v_call: TRBV11-3
clone_size: -
j_call: TRBJ2-1
d_call: -
cdr3_nt: TGTGCAAGCAGCCTAAATGCCAGTGAGCAGTTCTTC
cdr3_aa: CASSLNASEQFF

v_call: TRBV6-5
clone_size: once
j_call: TRBJ1-4
d_call: -
cdr3_nt: TGTGCCAGCAGTCCCGCAGCGTGCACTAATGAAAAACTCTTTTTT
cdr3_aa: CASSPAACTNEKLFF

v_call: TRBV29-1
clone_size: -
j_call: TRBJ2-2
d_call: -
cdr3_nt: TGCAGCGTTGCGGGGAGTGTAGGGCGAATCGGGGAGCTGTTGTTT
cdr3_aa: CSVAGSVGRIGELLF

v_call: TRBV28
clone_size: -
j_call: TRBJ1-4
d_call: TRBD1
cdr3_nt: TGTGCCTGCGGTTTTGGGGACAGATTCGCAACTAATGAAAAACTGTTTTTT
cdr3_aa: CACGFGDRFATNEKLFF

v_call: TRBV7-9
clone_size: -
j_call: TRBJ2-5
d_call: -
cdr3_nt: TGTGCCAGCAACCAGGAAGGGGAGATCCAGTACTTC
cdr3_aa: CASNQEGEIQYF

v_call: TRBV11-1
clone_size: -
j_call: TRBJ2-3
d_call: -
cdr3_nt: TGTGCCAACAGCGGGACCCGGACTAGGGGGAGGGCCCTGACAGATACGCAGTATTTT
cdr3_aa: CANSGTRTRGRALTDTQYF

v_call: TRBV29-1
clone_size: -
j_call: TRBJ1-2
d_call: -
cdr3_nt: TGCAGCGTTGACGACGTAACCTATGTCTACACCTTC
cdr3_aa: CSVDDVTYVYTF

v_call: TRBV12-3/TRBV12-4
clone_size: -
j_call: TRBJ1-3
d_call: -
cdr3_nt: TGTGCCAGCAGTATTACAAGCACCATATATTTT
cdr3_aa: CASSITSTIYF

v_call: TRBV5-1
clone_size: -
j_call: TRBJ1-1
d_call: -
cdr3_nt: TGTGCCAACAGCTTGCTCGAGACAGCGACCCAAGCTTTCTTT
cdr3_aa: CANSLLETATQAFF

v_call: TRBV7-9
clone_size: -
j_call: TRBJ2-2
d_call: -
cdr3_nt: TGTGCCAGCAGCTTAGCAGGAATAGCAGGACATAACACCGGGGAGCTGTTTTTT
cdr3_aa: CASSLAGIAGHNTGELFF

v_call: TRBV30
clone_size: -
j_call: TRBJ2-3
d_call: -
cdr3_nt: TGTGCCTCCGCCCTCACAGGAGGCACAGATACGCAATATTTT
cdr3_aa: CASALTGGTDTQYF

v_call: TRBV4-3
clone_size: -
j_call: TRBJ2-7
d_call: -
cdr3_nt: TGCGCCGGCAGCCAAGACCTGACAGACTCCTACGAGCAGTACTTC
cdr3_aa: CAGSQDLTDSYEQYF

v_call: TRBV29-1
clone_size: once
j_call: TRBJ1-4
d_call: -
cdr3_nt: TGCGGACATGTGGACGGACATAATGGAAAAGTGTTTTTT
cdr3_aa: CGHVDGHNGKVFF

v_call: TRBV28
clone_size: -
j_call: TRBJ1-1
d_call: -
cdr3_nt: TGTGCCAACAGTTTAGCAATAACAGGGAACACTGAAGCTTTCTTT
cdr3_aa: CANSLAITGNTEAFF

v_call: TRBV29-1
clone_size: -
j_call: TRBJ1-2
d_call: -
cdr3_nt: TGCAGCATTGGGGTACCAACAGGAACTCAAGTGGCTAACTATGGTTACACCTTC
cdr3_aa: CSIGVPTGTQVANYGYTF

v_call: TRBV11-2
clone_size: -
j_call: TRBJ2-7
d_call: TRBD1
cdr3_nt: TGTGACAGGAGCTTACGATGGACAGGGGAAAACGAGCAGTACTTT
cdr3_aa: CDRSLRWTGENEQYF

v_call: TRBV10-3
clone_size: -
j_call: TRBJ2-7
d_call: TRBD1
cdr3_nt: TGTGCCATCGGTGAGTCTAGGACAGGGGGGCTCTACGAGCAGTATTTC
cdr3_aa: CAIGESRTGGLYEQYF

v_call: TRBV29-1
clone_size: -
j_call: TRBJ2-2
d_call: TRBD2
cdr3_nt: TGCTGCGTTGGGACTAGCGCGGCGGACATCGGGGAGCTGTTTTTT
cdr3_aa: CCVGTSAADIGELFF

v_call: TRBV28
clone_size: few
j_call: TRBJ1-6
d_call: TRBD1
cdr3_nt: TGTGCCAGCATGGATGGACAGGGGGCGCCCGTAGGGCCCCTCCACTTT
cdr3_aa: CASMDGQGAPVGPLHF

v_call: TRBV29-1
clone_size: -
j_call: TRBJ2-5
d_call: -
cdr3_nt: TGCAGCGTTGCCCCCGGGCTCCAAGAGCCCCAGTACTTC
cdr3_aa: CSVAPGLQEPQYF

v_call: TRBV11-2
clone_size: -
j_call: TRBJ2-1
d_call: TRBD2
cdr3_nt: TGTGCCAGCAGCTTAGATAGAGGCGGGAGGCTCTACAATAAGCAGTTCTTC
cdr3_aa: CASSLDRGGRLYNKQFF

v_call: TRBV6-1
clone_size: -
j_call: TRBJ2-7
d_call: TRBD1
cdr3_nt: TGTGCCAGAAGTACGGACAGGCCACCAATTCTACGCGAGCAGTACTTC
cdr3_aa: CARSTDRPPILREQYF

v_call: TRBV5-6
clone_size: -
j_call: TRBJ1-5
d_call: -
cdr3_nt: TGTGCCAGCAGCATGGCTCCGGACCAGCCCCAGCATTTT
cdr3_aa: CASSMAPDQPQHF

v_call: TRBV7-9
clone_size: many
j_call: TRBJ2-5
d_call: TRBD2
cdr3_nt: TGTGCCAGCAGCTTATCAGCGGGAGGTGGTGAGACCCAGTACTTC
cdr3_aa: CASSLSAGGGETQYF

v_call: TRBV6-2/TRBV6-3
clone_size: many
j_call: TRBJ2-7
d_call: TRBD2
cdr3_nt: TGTGCCAGCAGTATAGCGGGAGGACCCGGCGAGCAGTACTTC
cdr3_aa: CASSIAGGPGEQYF

v_call: TRBV11-3
clone_size: -
j_call: TRBJ2-1
d_call: -
cdr3_nt: TGTGCCAGCAGCCCCCTGTCTGACGTCATTACTGAGCAGTTCTTC
cdr3_aa: CASSPLSDVITEQFF

v_call: TRBV5-1
clone_size: once
j_call: TRBJ2-3
d_call: TRBD2
cdr3_nt: TGCTCCAGCAGGACTAGCGGGAGGGTTGCAGATACGCAGTATTTT
cdr3_aa: CSSRTSGRVADTQYF

v_call: TRBV6-2/TRBV6-3
clone_size: few
j_call: TRBJ2-1
d_call: TRBD2
cdr3_nt: TGTGCCGGCAGACCGGGACTAGCCGGGAGGCAGTCCTTC
cdr3_aa: CAGRPGLAGRQSF

v_call: TRBV29-1
clone_size: many
j_call: TRBJ2-2
d_call: TRBD2
cdr3_nt: TGCAGCGTTGGTCGTCCGGGAGGTGGCACCGGGGAGCTGCTTTTT
cdr3_aa: CSVGRPGGGTGELLF

v_call: TRBV29-1
clone_size: -
j_call: TRBJ2-7
d_call: -
cdr3_nt: TGCAGCCTCATGACATCTGGGACCGGTACTCGCTACGAGCAGTACTTC
cdr3_aa: CSLMTSGTGTRYEQYF